A selection of T cell receptor beta chains follows, all from one sample in a study of blood T cell repertoires in COVID-19. The data were produced by immunoSEQ multiplex PCR, yet TCRdb's version contains in-frame clones alone and is incomplete. Of 150,000 to 160,000 clones in the sample, over 75% were seen once. Input material: peripheral blood. These TCRs come from a woman between 40 and 50 years old with acute or convalescent COVID-19. Both conserved end residues are part of each CDR3. A D gene is named only where the DNA matches it firmly. Not every row has a clone size; where given, it reads once, few, many or a size class.

CDR3 protein	CDR3 DNA	clone size	D gene	V gene	J gene
CASSLAAGTRYEQYF	TGTGCCAGCAGCTTGGCGGCAGGAACACGCTACGAGCAGTACTTC	NA	NA	TRBV5-6	TRBJ2-7
CASSLTGGLAVSYEQYF	TGTGCCAGCAGCCTAACTGGAGGACTAGCGGTTTCCTACGAGCAGTACTTC	NA	TRBD2	TRBV7-3	TRBJ2-7
CASSQVTGTNTQYF	TGTGCCAGCAGCCAAGTTACAGGGACAAATACGCAGTATTTT	NA	NA	TRBV14	TRBJ2-3
CASRAGGGTGELFF	TGTGCCAGTAGGGCAGGGGGAGGAACCGGGGAGCTGTTTTTT	NA	NA	TRBV19	TRBJ2-2
CASSPDTDTQYF	TGTGCCAGCAGTCCAGACACAGATACGCAGTATTTT	NA	NA	TRBV27	TRBJ2-3
CASSLVTASGVSILENEQFF	TGTGCCAGCAGCTTAGTGACTGCTAGCGGGGTATCGATTTTGGAAAATGAGCAGTTCTTC	once	TRBD2	TRBV7-8	TRBJ2-1
CASSRPGQGPTGELFF	TGTGCCAGCAGCCGTCCGGGACAGGGGCCCACCGGGGAGCTGTTTTTT	NA	TRBD1	TRBV3-1/TRBV3-2	TRBJ2-2
CASSPGRGSETQYF	TGTGCCAGCAGCCCCGGACGGGGGAGTGAGACCCAGTACTTC	NA	NA	TRBV5-4	TRBJ2-5
CSASRGYEQYF	TGCAGTGCTAGCCGGGGCTACGAGCAGTACTTC	few	NA	TRBV20-1	TRBJ2-7
CASGSGGWGEQYF	TGTGCTAGTGGCTCAGGGGGCTGGGGTGAGCAGTACTTC	NA	TRBD1	TRBV12-5	TRBJ2-7
CASSLLSSLRSSYNSPLHF	TGTGCCAGCAGCTTACTCAGTAGTCTCCGGAGCTCCTATAATTCACCCCTCCACTTT	NA	NA	TRBV7-9	TRBJ1-6
CASSAQASSYNEQFF	TGTGCCAGTAGTGCACAGGCTTCCTCCTACAATGAGCAGTTCTTC	NA	NA	TRBV19	TRBJ2-1
CASSPGRDYGYTF	TGTGCCAGCAGTCCAGGGCGTGACTATGGCTACACCTTC	NA	NA	TRBV5-6	TRBJ1-2